These 26 T cell receptor beta chains were all obtained from the same sample, sequenced in a study of identical twins (dated by TCRdb to 2015 to 2016). To prepare the library, 5' RACE was applied. Sequencer: Illumina HiSeq 2000. Starting from the raw public reads, TCRdb applied fastp trimming at Q25, assembled clones with MiXCR and retained in-frame beta chains. Rows with one shared CDR3 protein collapse into an entry with the most common genes and DNA. The sample table records fewer than 900,000 distinct CDR3 sequences; approximately 18% of these occur just once. The leading ten clones occupy around 13% of the sample. This sample also belongs to another study, concerning T cells expressing NK-cell markers.

The sample comprised PBMCs. These receptors were taken from a young woman in good health.

This clonotype occurred a few times. The J gene is TRBJ1-2, the V gene TRBV5-1; 7 nucleotides agree with TRBD1. The ends lost 3 bases at V and 4 bases at J; junction bases unmatched: 3. The germline CDR1 and CDR2 sequences are SGHRS and YFSETQ. The CDR3 runs 13 residues. In nucleotides, the CDR3 is TGCGCCAGCAGCTGGGGGGACAGCTATGGCTACACCTTC. It encodes CASSWGDSYGYTF.

This clonotype was detected a few times. V is TRBV6-5 and J is TRBJ2-5, with D possibly being TRBD2 (5 bases). The germline V gene has CDR1 MNHEY and CDR2 SVGAGI. The CDR3 consists of 12 residues. The V and J ends lost 6 bases and 5 bases respectively, with 10 bases between them. CDR3 in DNA: TGTGCCAGCAGCGGGGAAAGGGAGACCCAGTACTTC. The encoded protein is CASSGERETQYF.

This clonotype was counted a few times. The rearrangement uses TRBV20-1 and TRBJ2-2; TRBD2 might be the D (5 bases). V was pared by 5 bases and J by 5 bases, with 15 bases between. The CDR3 spans 14 residues. Germline V CDR1 and CDR2: DFQATT, SNEGSKA (reference sequence). Here the CDR3 reads CSAAGPMGTGELFF. The CDR3 nucleotides are TGCAGTGCTGCGGGTCCTATGGGGACCGGGGAGCTGTTTTTT.

This clonotype was seen more than once but under ten times. This chain links TRBV24-1 with TRBJ2-1; unclear D gene. CDR1 is KGHDR and CDR2 is SFDVKD in the germline V gene. This CDR3 is built from 16 residues. V was trimmed by 2 bases and J by 3 bases, leaving 13 bases between them. The CDR3 sequence is CATSDSKAANYNEQFF. The CDR3 DNA follows: TGTGCCACCAGTGATTCTAAGGCGGCGAACTACAATGAGCAGTTCTTC.

V is TRBV27 and J is TRBJ2-7; no definite D call. This CDR3 has 14 residues. Germline V gene sequence: CDR1 MNHEY, CDR2 SMNVEV (reference sequence). Trimming cost V 2 bases and J 2 bases, with 10 bases left between them. This chain's CDR3 is CASSLTALTYEQYF. CDR3 sequence (DNA): TGTGCCAGCAGTTTAACGGCGTTAACCTACGAGCAGTACTTC.

This clonotype was seen a handful of times. This chain links TRBV10-3 with TRBJ2-2; D might be TRBD1 (5 bases). The V gene's germline CDR1 is ENHRY and CDR2 SYGVKD. This CDR3 region has 15 residues. V was cut by 6 bases and J by 6 bases, with 17 bases left in between. CDR3 coding DNA: TGTGCCATCAGGGAAAGGCAGGGCGTGTCCGGGGAGCTGTTTTTT. It is translated as CAIRERQGVSGELFF.

The V call is TRBV20-1, the J call TRBJ1-1; TRBD1 matches at 8 bases. V shed 6 bases, J shed 0 bases, and the junction held 6 bases outside the gene matches. CDR3 length: 14 amino acids. The germline V gene encodes CDR1 DFQATT and CDR2 SNEGSKA (reference sequence). CDR3 coding DNA: TGCAGTGCCCGGACAGGGAACATGAACACTGAAGCTTTCTTT. It is translated as CSARTGNMNTEAFF.

The CDR3 is CASSLGSLRSTDTQYF. The DNA of the CDR3 is TGTGCCAGCAGCTTAGGGTCCTTGAGGAGCACAGATACGCAGTATTTT. This rearrangement joins TRBV11-2 to TRBJ2-3; D call uncertain. Germline lookup yields CDR1 SGHAT and CDR2 FQNNGV. The CDR3 contains 16 residues. V gave up 1 base and J gave up 0 bases, with 11 bases separating them.

The CDR3 loop reads CASSAGLAGGSTGELFF. CDR3 in DNA: TGTGCCAGCAGCGCGGGACTAGCGGGAGGTAGTACCGGGGAGCTGTTTTTT. The gene calls are TRBV9 and TRBJ2-2; TRBD2 agrees at 15 bases. Germline CDR1 is SGDLS and CDR2 is YYNGEE. The junction had 5 bases not matched to a gene; V was cut back by 3 bases and J by 5 bases. This CDR3 region has 17 residues.

As DNA, the CDR3 is TGTGCCAGCAGCTTATTCGACGGGGGACAGTTCTTC. Protein: CASSLFDGGQFF. V usage is TRBV7-9 and J usage is TRBJ2-1; D might be TRBD2 (6 bases). The V gene lost 2 bases and the J gene lost 13 bases, with 12 bases spanning the gap. The CDR3 loop spans 12 amino acids. CDR1 SEHNR and CDR2 FQNEAQ come from the germline V gene (reference sequence).

Ten or more counts support this clonotype. The gene calls are TRBV12-3 or TRBV12-4 and TRBJ1-3; unclear D gene. The CDR3 covers 15 residues. Trimming took off 6 bases at V and 6 bases at J, with 18 bases between the two ends. CDR3 amino acids: CASSKLTGLPNTIYF. The CDR3, as DNA: TGTGCCAGCAGCAAACTGACTGGGCTCCCAAACACCATATATTTT.

The rearrangement uses TRBV3-1 and TRBJ2-1, with 8 bases that match TRBD2. The CDR3 has 16 residues. The V segment lost 0 bases and the J segment 7 bases; nucleotides outside the gene matches: 8. Looked up from germline, CDR1 is LGHDT and CDR2 is YNNKEL (reference sequence). CDR3 in amino acids: CASSQDAARGANEQFF. CDR3 in DNA: TGTGCCAGCAGCCAAGATGCTGCGCGGGGGGCTAATGAGCAGTTCTTC.

The rearrangement uses TRBV20-1 and TRBJ1-2; a possible D gene is TRBD1 (6 bases). This CDR3 region has 15 residues. Germline lookup yields CDR1 DFQATT and CDR2 SNEGSKA (reference sequence). V was cut by 0 bases and J by 3 bases, with 14 bases left in between. CDR3 DNA sequence: TGCAGTGCTAGAGATCTACAGGGTAAACACTATGGCTACACCTTC. It yields the protein CSARDLQGKHYGYTF.

Only a few counts were recorded for this clonotype. This sequence joins TRBV27 and TRBJ2-7; no firm D call. Trimming took 5 bases from V and 6 from J, leaving 20 bases between them. The CDR3 consists of 15 residues. The germline V gene encodes CDR1 MNHEY and CDR2 SMNVEV (reference sequence). The CDR3 loop is CASSPQRPNLGEQYF. The CDR3 nucleotides are TGTGCCAGCAGTCCCCAAAGACCCAACCTCGGCGAGCAGTACTTC.

The chain carries TRBV7-2 and TRBJ2-3, with D uncertain. Trimming pared 1 base from V and 8 bases from J, leaving 19 bases between. The germline V gene has CDR1 SGHTA and CDR2 FQGNSA. The CDR3 is 16 amino acids. CDR3 protein: CASSLGRANILGTQYF. The CDR3 DNA reads as TGTGCCAGCAGCTTAGGGAGAGCGAATATTTTGGGTACGCAGTATTTT.

The table lists this clonotype with a count of one. V usage is TRBV9 and J usage is TRBJ2-1, with D possibly TRBD2 on 6 matching bases. V shed 3 bases and J shed 13 bases, with 14 bases lying between them. Germline V lookup: CDR1 SGDLS, CDR2 YYNGEE. The CDR3 is 12 amino acids. In nucleotides, the CDR3 is TGTGCCAGCAGCGAACCCTCAGGGACTCAGTTCTTC. Encoded protein: CASSEPSGTQFF.

In this sample, this clonotype turned up a few times. J is TRBJ1-2 and V is TRBV20-1; tentatively, D is TRBD1 (5 bases). With 0 bases removed from V and 6 bases from J, the gap between germline ends came to 11 bases. The CDR3 covers 13 residues. The germline CDR1 and CDR2 sequences are DFQATT and SNEGSKA (reference sequence). The CDR3 is CSARDRARNGYTF. As DNA, the CDR3 is TGCAGTGCTAGAGACAGGGCTAGAAATGGCTACACCTTC.

This clonotype was observed a handful of times. This chain connects TRBV10-2 to TRBJ2-3; perhaps TRBD1 as D (5 bases). The CDR3 is 17 amino acids. The germline V gene has CDR1 WSHSY and CDR2 SAAADI. Between the trimmed V and J ends, which lost 4 bases and 0 bases, there was a span of 17 bases. CDR3 protein: CASSANTGRSSTDTQYF. In nucleotides, the CDR3 is TGCGCCAGCAGTGCGAACACAGGTCGATCTAGCACAGATACGCAGTATTTT.

This clonotype was counted once. The chain recombines TRBV9 with TRBJ1-2, with D perhaps matching TRBD1 (6 bases). With 3 bases removed from V and 7 bases from J, the gap between germline ends came to 19 bases. This CDR3 comprises 15 residues. Germline V gene sequence: CDR1 SGDLS, CDR2 YYNGEE. CDR3 sequence: CASSATDRITGGYTF. The CDR3 DNA reads TGTGCCAGCAGCGCAACCGACAGGATCACAGGTGGCTACACCTTC. The full variable domain, in which reference TRBV9 and TRBJ1-2 provide the parts outside the CDR3, is DSGVTQTPKHLITATGQRVTLRCSPRSGDLSVYWYQQSLDQGLQFLIQYYNGEERAKGNILERFSAQQFPDLHSELNLSSLELGDSALYFCASSATDRITGGYTFGSGTRLTVV.

This chain connects TRBV5-1 to TRBJ2-5; no definite D call. Germline lookup yields CDR1 SGHRS and CDR2 YFSETQ. Trimming shortened V by 0 bases and J by 3 bases, and 12 bases separated the two germline ends. CDR3 length: 15 amino acids. CDR3 loop: CASSLAGTDEETQYF. CDR3 nucleotide sequence: TGCGCCAGCAGCTTGGCCGGTACAGACGAAGAGACCCAGTACTTC.

This sequence joins TRBV6-1 and TRBJ1-1, with no clear D. Trimming stripped 4 bases from V and 0 bases from J, with 6 bases between. Germline V CDR1 and CDR2: MNHNS, SASEGT. This CDR3 spans 13 amino acids. The CDR3 sequence: CASSVAMNTEAFF. The CDR3 DNA is TGTGCCAGCAGTGTTGCTATGAACACTGAAGCTTTCTTT.

This clonotype occurred once. CDR3 region: CSVDWGRGNEQFF. DNA for the CDR3: TGCAGCGTTGATTGGGGCCGTGGCAATGAGCAGTTCTTC. The chain is built from TRBV29-1 and TRBJ2-1; D is perhaps TRBD1 (5 bases). Germline lookup yields CDR1 SQVTM and CDR2 ANQGSEA. The CDR3 loop spans 13 amino acids. V was trimmed by 3 bases and J by 6 bases, leaving 12 bases between them.

This clonotype was counted a single time. No conserved phenylalanine or tryptophan is present at the end of the CDR3, so a read error is the likely explanation. CDR3 sequence: CSARDGKLVGDEQFY. The CDR3 DNA reads as TGCAGTGCTAGAGACGGCAAGCTTGTGGGCGATGAGCAGTTCTAC. V is TRBV20-1 and J is TRBJ2-1; D call uncertain. The CDR3 extends over 15 amino acids. Per germline, CDR1 DFQATT and CDR2 SNEGSKA (reference sequence). V was cut by 0 bases and J by 8 bases, with 17 bases left in between.

This clonotype was seen repeatedly, ten times or more. This chain links TRBV4-1 with TRBJ2-1; 8 positions agree with TRBD2. Unmatched junction bases numbered 10, after V lost 0 bases and J lost 6 bases. Germline V gene lookup returns CDR1 MGHRA and CDR2 YSYEKL. The length of the CDR3 is 17 residues. CDR3 nucleotides: TGCGCCAGCAGCCAAGATCTAGGGACTAGTTTCCGCAATGAGCAGTTCTTC. This encodes CASSQDLGTSFRNEQFF.

This clonotype was counted many times. The genes are TRBV7-2 and TRBJ1-1; no reliable D call. CDR3 length: 13 residues. With 1 base removed from V and 2 bases from J, the gap between germline ends came to 5 bases. Germline values: CDR1 SGHTA, CDR2 FQGNSA. In DNA form, the CDR3 reads TGTGCCAGCAGCTTAGAACACAACACTGAAGCTTTCTTT. It specifies CASSLEHNTEAFF.

This clonotype came up a few times. The chain uses TRBV6-5 and TRBJ2-7; D ambiguous. V shed 2 bases and J shed 7 bases, with 12 bases lying between them. Per germline, CDR1 MNHEY and CDR2 SVGAGI. This CDR3 has 13 residues. CDR3 coding DNA: TGTGCCAGCAGTTACGCCCCCAGAGGAGAGCAGTACTTC. Translation: CASSYAPRGEQYF.